This T cell receptor beta chain comes out of a study of blood T cell repertoires in COVID-19. With V trimmed by 6 bases and J by 0 bases, 8 bases remained unmatched. The V gene's germline CDR1 is ENHRY and CDR2 SYGVKD. CDR3 size: 18 residues. Data came from immunoSEQ multiplex PCR; TCRdb stores just in-frame clones and leaves some out. The profile shows around 230,000 clones, roughly 80% of them singletons. This TCR came from a woman in her forties with active or convalescent COVID-19. The chain couples TRBV10-3 to TRBJ2-1; the match to TRBD2 covers 13 bases. The sequencing input was peripheral blood. CDR3 sequence: CAIRRTSGGASSYNEQFF. For the CDR3, the DNA is TGTGCCATCAGACGTACTAGCGGGGGGGCGAGCTCCTACAATGAGCAGTTCTTC.